This entry features one T cell receptor beta chain sequence. It lacks a known antigen. No base qualities exist here, and no much larger clone lies one base off it. The V end loses 5 bases and the J end loses 1 base, and a stretch of 9 bases separates them. From its cysteine to its phenylalanine, the CDR3 spans 13 amino acids. The entry retains the CDR3 DNA only, 39 bases that are in frame from base 1. CDR1 and CDR2 (SGHRS, YFSETQ) derive from the germline V gene. TCRbeta CDR3 regions were amplified from genomic DNA by means of the immunoSEQ Assay, a bias-controlled multiplex PCR. As for how the authors treated the data: The number of nucleated cells in each sample was estimated by amplification of reference gene primers within the assay. Sequence reads were collapsed and filtered to measure the absolute abundance of every unique TCRbeta CDR3 rearrangement. For each sample, productive Simpson clonality was calculated as the square root of Simpson's diversity index across productive rearrangements. Sourced from immuneACCESS, this table was stored by TCRdb with only in-frame sequences that have V and J called. A share of the clones is absent; for the studies checked, an unresolved V gene accounts for under half, and the remainder has no known explanation. V, J and clone size reflect that table, while D and trimming were determined from the DNA. This sample holds 150,000 to 200,000 clones; around 84% were observed only once. The biggest ten clones account for roughly 14% of the sample.

The sample is drawn from a study of blood T cell repertoires in COVID-19 (TCRdb year 2020). Background on the whole study: The collaborator samples originated in the United States, Italy and Spain and spanned the acute and convalescent phases of COVID-19. HLA class I and class II types, where available, came from metadata supplied by the sample provider rather than from assay-based typing. The material from the prospective study consisted of cDNA or gDNA derived from T cells, B-cell-depleted T cells, or PBMCs. Samples were obtained from the ongoing ImmuneRACE study (first 160 participants) and from 1,000 to 1,500 subjects provided by 6 global collaborators. Subjects who had been exposed to COVID-19, were actively infected with it, or had recovered from it provided the deeply sampled blood TCRbeta repertoires that made up the dataset. The sample metadata nearly always contained a de-identified subject ID, COVID-19 status, age in years and sex. A freely available public database, intended as a resource for researchers studying the immune response to SARS-CoV-2, is where the repertoires were released. What the study reported, not specific to this receptor: The quantity of clinical and demographic metadata differed by source and by participant and was supplied without curation.

One collaborating source in Seattle enrolled patients during active infection and followed them longitudinally through the course of disease. Collaborating institutions collected whole blood in K2EDTA tubes following their own protocols. For TCRbeta analysis, collaborator samples were shipped as frozen whole blood, as isolated PBMCs, or as DNA extracted from either sample type. The chain uses TRBV5-1 and TRBJ1-1; no confident D gene assignment can be made. The sequence derives from an older woman with COVID-19, enrolled during active disease. Sequenced material: peripheral blood. CDR3 loop: CASRVDWNTEAFF. Here is the DNA: TGCGCCAGCAGGGTGGACTGGAACACTGAAGCTTTCTTT.